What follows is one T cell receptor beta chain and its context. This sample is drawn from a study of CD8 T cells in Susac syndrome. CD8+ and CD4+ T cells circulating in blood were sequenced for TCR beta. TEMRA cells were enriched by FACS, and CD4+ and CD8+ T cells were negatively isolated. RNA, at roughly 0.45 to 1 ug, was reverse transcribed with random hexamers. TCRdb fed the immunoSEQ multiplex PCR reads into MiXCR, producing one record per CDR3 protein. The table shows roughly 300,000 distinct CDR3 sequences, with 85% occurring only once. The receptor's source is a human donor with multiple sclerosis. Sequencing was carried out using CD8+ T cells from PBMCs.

CDR3 sequence: CASRKGSNQPQHF. CDR3 coding DNA: TGTGCCAGCAGGAAAGGGAGCAATCAGCCCCAGCATTTT. V and J are TRBV12-3 or TRBV12-4 and TRBJ1-5; D unresolved. The CDR3 runs 13 residues. Trimming removed 6 bases at V and 1 base at J, with 7 bases between.